Listed here are 11 T cell receptor beta chains from one sample, sequenced in a study of cytomegalovirus exposure and HLA in healthy donors. PCR amplification relied on 60 Vbeta primers (plus 13 Jbeta primers). The assay was immunoSEQ multiplex PCR, and TCRdb's table has in-frame clones only and misses some. The data hold some 110,000 clones, with approximately 83% observed a single time. Sequencing was carried out using PBMCs. Receptors originate from a young man in good health and CMV-seronegative.

This clone turned up a few times. This chain connects TRBV10-3 to TRBJ1-1, with 9 bases identical to TRBD1. CDR3 length equals 13 residues. V lost 6 bases to trimming and J lost 1 base; unmatched junction nucleotides: 0. Germline CDR1 reads ENHRY; CDR2 reads SYGVKD. In nucleotides, the CDR3 is TGTGCCATCAGGGACAGGGGGAACACTGAAGCTTTCTTT. This translates into CAIRDRGNTEAFF.

This sequence joins TRBV5-4 and TRBJ2-3; TRBD2 matches 13 bases. Germline-derived CDR1 and CDR2 are SGHNT and YYREEE (reference sequence). V lost 4 bases to trimming and J lost 4 bases; unmatched junction nucleotides: 3. The CDR3 contains 15 residues. The CDR3, as DNA: TGTGCCAGCAGCCAAGGACTAGCGGGAGCAGATACGCAGTATTTT. Translated: CASSQGLAGADTQYF.

This chain connects TRBV21-1 to TRBJ1-5; the D segment call TRBD1 is taken from the table without a DNA check. TRBV21-1 is a pseudogene. The CDR3 runs 16 residues. CDR3 coding DNA: TGTGCCAGCAGCAAAGGGGGGCCCCTCAGCAATCAGCCCCAGCATTTT. It specifies CASSKGGPLSNQPQHF.

The chain has TRBV7-6 and TRBJ2-1; 11 bases are a match to TRBD1. Trimming took 5 bases from V and 2 from J; bases not matched to a gene: 2. Germline assignment: CDR1 SGHVS and CDR2 FNYEAQ. The CDR3 consists of 15 residues. CDR3 nucleotides: TGTGCCAGCAGCGTGGGACAGGGGGCCTACAATGAGCAGTTCTTC. Its translation is CASSVGQGAYNEQFF.

The chain joins TRBV19 to TRBJ2-3; 10 nucleotides agree with TRBD2. CDR1 and CDR2 from the germline V gene are LNHDA and SQIVND (reference sequence). The junction had 6 bases not matched to a gene; V was cut back by 5 bases and J by 4 bases. The CDR3 totals 15 residues. The CDR3 nucleotides are TGTGCCAGTAGTCCCAGCGGGAGGGGGGCAGATACGCAGTATTTT. It yields the protein CASSPSGRGADTQYF.

The V call is TRBV14, the J call TRBJ2-7; 7 positions agree with TRBD1. The CDR3 has 15 residues. V lost 2 bases to trimming and J lost 2 bases; unmatched junction nucleotides: 6. Germline V gene lookup returns CDR1 SGHDN and CDR2 FVKESK. The DNA of the CDR3 is TGTGCCAGCAGCCAAATAACAGGGGTAGCCTACGAGCAGTACTTC. It encodes CASSQITGVAYEQYF.

The chain uses TRBV2 and TRBJ2-1; D not certain. Trimming removed 7 bases at V and 10 bases at J, with 26 bases between. Germline CDR1 SNHLY, CDR2 FYNNEI. The length of the CDR3 is 16 residues. CDR3 sequence reads: CASTHPDFIPHLEQFF. CDR3 sequence (DNA): TGTGCCAGCACCCATCCCGACTTCATCCCCCACCTCGAGCAGTTCTTC. The full variable domain, with the rest looked up from reference TRBV2 and TRBJ2-1, is EPEVTQTPSHQVTQMGQEVILRCVPISNHLYFYWYRQILGQKVEFLVSFYNNEISEKSEIFDDQFSVERPDGSNFTLKIRSTKLEDSAMYFCASTHPDFIPHLEQFFGPGTRLTVL.

This clone appeared once. V usage is TRBV9 and J usage is TRBJ2-5, with TRBD2 identical over 7 bases. J lost 3 bases, V lost 3 bases, and 8 bases had no gene match. Germline-derived CDR1 and CDR2 are SGDLS and YYNGEE. This CDR3 is 15 amino acids long. In DNA form, the CDR3 reads TGTGCCAGCAGCGCTGGGGCTAGCGGTAAAGAGACCCAGTACTTC. It is translated as CASSAGASGKETQYF.

The V and J genes are TRBV29-1 and TRBJ2-1, with a tentative D call TRBD2 (7 bases). Trimming removed 7 bases from V and 9 bases from J, with 25 bases in between. The CDR3 covers 15 residues. Per germline, CDR1 SQVTM and CDR2 ANQGSEA. For the CDR3, the DNA is TGCAGCGCCCGAATGGCCAGCGGGGCGGACAGTGAGCAGTTCTTC. Amino acid sequence: CSARMASGADSEQFF.

This clone has a single count. This CDR3 is CASSSKPTSDVKTQYF. CDR3 sequence (DNA): TGTGCCAGCAGTTCTAAGCCGACTAGCGATGTAAAGACCCAGTACTTC. The V gene is TRBV7-9, the J gene TRBJ2-5; 8 bases fit TRBD2. V lost 6 bases to trimming and J lost 6 bases; unmatched junction nucleotides: 15. This CDR3 is built from 16 residues. Germline lookup yields CDR1 SEHNR and CDR2 FQNEAQ (reference sequence).

The chain is built from TRBV5-1 and TRBJ2-7; TRBD2 matches at 7 bases. The V gene's germline CDR1 is SGHRS and CDR2 YFSETQ. This CDR3 comprises 14 residues. V was clipped by 4 bases and J by 6 bases; unmatched bases: 10. The CDR3 reads CASSIGLVGSEQYF. DNA for the CDR3: TGCGCCAGCAGCATCGGACTAGTGGGGAGCGAGCAGTACTTC.